The rows below give T cell receptor beta chains drawn from one sample of a study of blood T cell repertoires in COVID-19. Clones were sequenced by immunoSEQ multiplex PCR, and TCRdb holds only the in-frame ones, with some missing. The sample lists 200,000 to 300,000 clones, approximately 80% occurring once. The sequencing input was peripheral blood. These receptors all stem from a woman in her fifties or sixties with active or convalescent COVID-19. Both conserved end residues are part of each CDR3. D genes are given only for firm matches. Only some rows state a clone size, as once, few, many or a class for expanded clones.

CDR3nt: TGTGCCAGCAGTTACTCCAGTACAGCCTATTCACCCCTCCACTTT
CDR3aa: CASSYSSTAYSPLHF
d_gene: .
v_gene: TRBV6-5
j_gene: TRBJ1-6
abundance: once

CDR3nt: TGTGCCAGCAGCCAAGAAACAGCCACGGGAGGCACTGAAGCTTTCTTT
CDR3aa: CASSQETATGGTEAFF
d_gene: .
v_gene: TRBV3-1/TRBV3-2
j_gene: TRBJ1-1
abundance: .

CDR3nt: TGTGCCAGCAGCCAAGAGGCCTACCAAGAGACCCAGTACTTC
CDR3aa: CASSQEAYQETQYF
d_gene: .
v_gene: TRBV4-2
j_gene: TRBJ2-5
abundance: .

CDR3nt: TGTGCCTGGAAACGAGGACTAGCGGGAGAGACCCAGTACTTC
CDR3aa: CAWKRGLAGETQYF
d_gene: TRBD2
v_gene: TRBV30
j_gene: TRBJ2-5
abundance: .

CDR3nt: TGTGCCAGCAGCATCGCGGCTCCCTACGAGCAGTACTTC
CDR3aa: CASSIAAPYEQYF
d_gene: .
v_gene: TRBV11-2
j_gene: TRBJ2-7
abundance: few

CDR3nt: TGCGCCAGCAGTTCGGGACAGTGGGTTACCTACGAGCAGTACTTC
CDR3aa: CASSSGQWVTYEQYF
d_gene: TRBD1
v_gene: TRBV5-1
j_gene: TRBJ2-7
abundance: .

CDR3nt: TGTGCCAGCAGCTTGAGCGGGAACTCCTACGAGCAGTACTTC
CDR3aa: CASSLSGNSYEQYF
d_gene: TRBD2
v_gene: TRBV7-3
j_gene: TRBJ2-7
abundance: .

CDR3nt: TGTGCCAGCAGCCGTGTTTCAGATACGCAGTATTTT
CDR3aa: CASSRVSDTQYF
d_gene: .
v_gene: TRBV7-9
j_gene: TRBJ2-3
abundance: .

CDR3nt: TGTGCCAGCAGCCCACCCCCCGGCGGAGGGGACAATGAGCAGTTCTTC
CDR3aa: CASSPPPGGGDNEQFF
d_gene: .
v_gene: TRBV7-9
j_gene: TRBJ2-1
abundance: .

CDR3nt: TGTGCCAGCAACGGATTCTCGTCGGGGGAAGCTTTCTTT
CDR3aa: CASNGFSSGEAFF
d_gene: .
v_gene: TRBV12-3/TRBV12-4
j_gene: TRBJ1-1
abundance: .

CDR3nt: TGCAGCGCAGGGTTTCGGGAAACCGGGGAGCTGTTTTTT
CDR3aa: CSAGFRETGELFF
d_gene: .
v_gene: TRBV29-1
j_gene: TRBJ2-2
abundance: .

CDR3nt: TGTGCCAGCAGCCTAATGCGGAGCAATGAGCAGTTCTTC
CDR3aa: CASSLMRSNEQFF
d_gene: .
v_gene: TRBV13
j_gene: TRBJ2-1
abundance: once

CDR3nt: TGTGCCAGCAGTTACCCTGGGGCGGGGATCACTGAAGCTTTCTTT
CDR3aa: CASSYPGAGITEAFF
d_gene: .
v_gene: TRBV6-2/TRBV6-3
j_gene: TRBJ1-1
abundance: .

CDR3nt: TGTGCCAGCAGCCCAGGAGGGGGCGCGGGTGACGAGCAGTACTTC
CDR3aa: CASSPGGGAGDEQYF
d_gene: .
v_gene: TRBV9
j_gene: TRBJ2-7
abundance: .

CDR3nt: TGTGCCAGCAGCTTAAGGTCAGGGGAGGCTTTCTTT
CDR3aa: CASSLRSGEAFF
d_gene: .
v_gene: TRBV7-2
j_gene: TRBJ1-1
abundance: .

CDR3nt: TGCGCCAGCAGCGAGGGCGGCTCCTACAATGAGCAGTTCTTC
CDR3aa: CASSEGGSYNEQFF
d_gene: .
v_gene: TRBV5-1
j_gene: TRBJ2-1
abundance: .

CDR3nt: TGTGCCAGCAGCTTGGAAGTAGGGGGCCCGAACACTGAAGCTTTCTTT
CDR3aa: CASSLEVGGPNTEAFF
d_gene: TRBD1
v_gene: TRBV5-6
j_gene: TRBJ1-1
abundance: .

CDR3nt: TGTGCCAGCTCGCCGACAGGCCGACAGTTGAACACTGAAGCTTTCTTT
CDR3aa: CASSPTGRQLNTEAFF
d_gene: .
v_gene: TRBV18
j_gene: TRBJ1-1
abundance: .

CDR3nt: TGTGCCACCTCAGTAGTAGCCCGGACCGGGGAGCTGTTTTTT
CDR3aa: CATSVVARTGELFF
d_gene: .
v_gene: TRBV19
j_gene: TRBJ2-2
abundance: .

CDR3nt: TGTGCCAGCAGCTCTCAGGGGGACACCGGGGAGCTGTTTTTT
CDR3aa: CASSSQGDTGELFF
d_gene: TRBD1
v_gene: TRBV6-4
j_gene: TRBJ2-2
abundance: .

CDR3nt: TGTGCCAGCAGCAATAGCGGGGGGGCAACAGATACGCAGTATTTT
CDR3aa: CASSNSGGATDTQYF
d_gene: TRBD2
v_gene: TRBV7-2
j_gene: TRBJ2-3
abundance: .

CDR3nt: TGTGCCAGCAGCGTCCAGAACACCGGGGAGCTGTTTTTT
CDR3aa: CASSVQNTGELFF
d_gene: .
v_gene: TRBV9
j_gene: TRBJ2-2
abundance: .

CDR3nt: TGTGCCAGCAGCCCCCGGGGGGGGACTTTCAATGAGCAGTTCTTC
CDR3aa: CASSPRGGTFNEQFF
d_gene: TRBD2
v_gene: TRBV5-4
j_gene: TRBJ2-1
abundance: .

CDR3nt: TGTGCCAGTAGTATTGGAGCGGGATCCTACGAGCAGTACTTC
CDR3aa: CASSIGAGSYEQYF
d_gene: TRBD2
v_gene: TRBV19
j_gene: TRBJ2-7
abundance: many

CDR3nt: TGTGCCAGCAACCCTGACAGTAGGGGGGGCGAAGCTTTCTTT
CDR3aa: CASNPDSRGGEAFF
d_gene: .
v_gene: TRBV6-5
j_gene: TRBJ1-1
abundance: once

CDR3nt: TGTGCTAGCAGCCGGGACAGACAAGAGACCCAGTACTTC
CDR3aa: CASSRDRQETQYF
d_gene: TRBD1
v_gene: TRBV7-7
j_gene: TRBJ2-5
abundance: .

CDR3nt: TGCAGTGCTAGTTCCGGACTGAACACCGGGGAGCTGTTTTTT
CDR3aa: CSASSGLNTGELFF
d_gene: .
v_gene: TRBV20-1
j_gene: TRBJ2-2
abundance: .

CDR3nt: TGTGCCAGCAGCCCAGCCCGGGGGGGCATAAACGGGGAGCTGTTTTTT
CDR3aa: CASSPARGGINGELFF
d_gene: TRBD2
v_gene: TRBV9
j_gene: TRBJ2-2
abundance: .

CDR3nt: TGTGCCAGCAGCTTAGGACAGATCAACACTGAAGCTTTCTTT
CDR3aa: CASSLGQINTEAFF
d_gene: .
v_gene: TRBV7-9
j_gene: TRBJ1-1
abundance: .

CDR3nt: TGTGCCAGCTCGCCTACGGAGCACGGAAACACCATATATTTT
CDR3aa: CASSPTEHGNTIYF
d_gene: .
v_gene: TRBV18
j_gene: TRBJ1-3
abundance: few

CDR3nt: TGTGCCAGCAGTTTTCGGGGTTGGGAGCCGGGGGGTTCACCCCTCCACTTT
CDR3aa: CASSFRGWEPGGSPLHF
d_gene: .
v_gene: TRBV28
j_gene: TRBJ1-6
abundance: .

CDR3nt: TGTGCCACCTCAGCTAGCGGGAGAGGAGAGACCCAGTACTTC
CDR3aa: CATSASGRGETQYF
d_gene: TRBD2
v_gene: TRBV24-1
j_gene: TRBJ2-5
abundance: .

CDR3nt: TGTGCCAGCCATAAGTGGTGGGGACTAGCGTGGGATACGCAGTATTTT
CDR3aa: CASHKWWGLAWDTQYF
d_gene: TRBD2
v_gene: TRBV6-6
j_gene: TRBJ2-3
abundance: .

CDR3nt: TGTGCCAGCAGCCAGGCTGAGACCCAGTACTTC
CDR3aa: CASSQAETQYF
d_gene: .
v_gene: TRBV7-9
j_gene: TRBJ2-5
abundance: .

CDR3nt: TGTGCCAGCAGCCACCCAGGGGGTAACACTGAAGCTTTCTTT
CDR3aa: CASSHPGGNTEAFF
d_gene: TRBD1
v_gene: TRBV4-2
j_gene: TRBJ1-1
abundance: few

CDR3nt: TGCGCCAGCAGTCAATCTGAGGGCGGCAATGAGCAGTTCTTC
CDR3aa: CASSQSEGGNEQFF
d_gene: .
v_gene: TRBV23-1
j_gene: TRBJ2-1
abundance: .

CDR3nt: TGTGCCTGGAGTGTTGGGGCTTACACCGGGGAGCTGTTTTTT
CDR3aa: CAWSVGAYTGELFF
d_gene: .
v_gene: TRBV30
j_gene: TRBJ2-2
abundance: .

CDR3nt: TGTGCCAGCAGCTCATGGACAGGGGACTACAATGAGCAGTTCTTC
CDR3aa: CASSSWTGDYNEQFF
d_gene: TRBD1
v_gene: TRBV7-6
j_gene: TRBJ2-1
abundance: .

CDR3nt: TGTGCCAGCAGCTACTGGACTAGCGGGGGGGCCCGAGATACGCAGTATTTT
CDR3aa: CASSYWTSGGARDTQYF
d_gene: TRBD2
v_gene: TRBV5-6
j_gene: TRBJ2-3
abundance: .

CDR3nt: TGTGCCAGCAGCCTCCAGGGAGGTGGCACAGATACGCAGTATTTT
CDR3aa: CASSLQGGGTDTQYF
d_gene: .
v_gene: TRBV28
j_gene: TRBJ2-3
abundance: .

CDR3nt: TGTGCCATCAGCCCCTTGGGGGGTGATGGCTACACCTTC
CDR3aa: CAISPLGGDGYTF
d_gene: .
v_gene: TRBV10-3
j_gene: TRBJ1-2
abundance: .

CDR3nt: TGTGCCAGCAGTAGACTCACATCGTTTTACAATGAGCAGTTCTTC
CDR3aa: CASSRLTSFYNEQFF
d_gene: .
v_gene: TRBV7-2
j_gene: TRBJ2-1
abundance: .

CDR3nt: TGTGCCAGCAGCTCCCCACCGGGACAGGGTAAAGAGACCCAGTACTTC
CDR3aa: CASSSPPGQGKETQYF
d_gene: TRBD1
v_gene: TRBV7-9
j_gene: TRBJ2-5
abundance: .

CDR3nt: TGTGCCAGCAGCCAGTTCCCAGCGGGACCATACAATGAGCAGTTCTTC
CDR3aa: CASSQFPAGPYNEQFF
d_gene: TRBD2
v_gene: TRBV3-1/TRBV3-2
j_gene: TRBJ2-1
abundance: .

CDR3nt: TGCGCCAGCAGCTTGGACGGGACAGGGACAGAGACCCAGTACTTC
CDR3aa: CASSLDGTGTETQYF
d_gene: TRBD1
v_gene: TRBV5-1
j_gene: TRBJ2-5
abundance: .

CDR3nt: TGTGCCAGCAGTATAGAGCGGGAGAGGACAGATACGCAGTATTTT
CDR3aa: CASSIERERTDTQYF
d_gene: TRBD2
v_gene: TRBV27
j_gene: TRBJ2-3
abundance: .

CDR3nt: TGTGCCAGCAGCATACTTTCGGCGCGGGGGGTGGAGACCCAGTACTTC
CDR3aa: CASSILSARGVETQYF
d_gene: TRBD2
v_gene: TRBV7-2
j_gene: TRBJ2-5
abundance: once